Following are 2 T cell receptor beta chains from one sample sequenced in a study of T-cell memory formation after mild COVID-19. Each CDR3 protein gets one entry after TCRdb re-called the 5' RACE reads with MiXCR. Found here are around 83,000 distinct CDR3 sequences, 25% of them singletons; the top ten hold around 45%. Sequencing was carried out using PBMCs or a T cell subset sorted from them (not recorded which). Every receptor here comes from a man between 18 and 29 years old who had mild COVID-19 (a few samples of this study predate the infection). Cell type and time point are not known.

V usage is TRBV27 and J usage is TRBJ1-1; tentatively, D is TRBD1 (5 bases). CDR3 length equals 18 residues. With 3 bases removed from V and 0 bases from J, the gap between germline ends came to 20 bases. Germline V gives CDR1 MNHEY, CDR2 SMNVEV (reference sequence). The DNA of the CDR3 is TGTGCCAGCAGTTTTATGGGAACGATGGGGGGGATGAACACTGAAGCTTTCTTT. This codes for CASSFMGTMGGMNTEAFF.

This clonotype was detected only a few times. The chain carries TRBV6-5 and TRBJ2-3; D ambiguous. Looked up from germline, CDR1 is MNHEY and CDR2 is SVGAGI. This CDR3 comprises 14 residues. The V and J ends lost 3 bases and 1 base respectively, with 8 bases between them. The CDR3 DNA sequence: TGTGCCAGCAGTTATAAGCGCGGCACAGATACGCAGTATTTT. This gives the protein CASSYKRGTDTQYF.